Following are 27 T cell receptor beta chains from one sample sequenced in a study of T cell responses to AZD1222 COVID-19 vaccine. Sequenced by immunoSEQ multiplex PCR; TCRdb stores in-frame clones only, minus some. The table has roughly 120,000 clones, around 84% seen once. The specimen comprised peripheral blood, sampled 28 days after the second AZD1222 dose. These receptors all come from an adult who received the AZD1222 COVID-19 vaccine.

CDR3 nucleotide sequence: TGTGCCAGCAGTGACTTGGGCAGTAGCCCCTACGAGCAGTACTTC. Its translation is CASSDLGSSPYEQYF. This chain joins TRBV2 and TRBJ2-7; D is unresolved. Trimming stripped 3 bases from V and 2 bases from J, with 14 bases between. Per germline, CDR1 SNHLY and CDR2 FYNNEI. The CDR3 covers 15 residues.

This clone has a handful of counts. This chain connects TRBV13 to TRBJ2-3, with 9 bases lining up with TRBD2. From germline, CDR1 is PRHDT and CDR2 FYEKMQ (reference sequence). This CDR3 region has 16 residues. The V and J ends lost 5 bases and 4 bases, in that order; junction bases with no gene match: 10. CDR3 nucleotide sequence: TGTGCCAGCAGCCCCTTGGGGACTAGCTTCCCAGATACGCAGTATTTT. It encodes CASSPLGTSFPDTQYF.

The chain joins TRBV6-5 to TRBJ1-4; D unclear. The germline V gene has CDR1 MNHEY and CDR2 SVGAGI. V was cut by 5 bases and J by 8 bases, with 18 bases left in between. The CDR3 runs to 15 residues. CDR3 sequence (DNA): TGTGCCAGCAGTAAAATTACGCCCTATGGGGAAAAACTGTTTTTT. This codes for CASSKITPYGEKLFF.

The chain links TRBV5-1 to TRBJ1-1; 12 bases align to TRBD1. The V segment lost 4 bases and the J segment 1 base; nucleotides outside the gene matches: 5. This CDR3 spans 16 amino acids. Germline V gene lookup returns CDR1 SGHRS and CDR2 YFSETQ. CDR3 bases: TGCGCCAGCAGCACGGGACAGGGGGCAGCGAACACTGAAGCTTTCTTT. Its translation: CASSTGQGAANTEAFF.

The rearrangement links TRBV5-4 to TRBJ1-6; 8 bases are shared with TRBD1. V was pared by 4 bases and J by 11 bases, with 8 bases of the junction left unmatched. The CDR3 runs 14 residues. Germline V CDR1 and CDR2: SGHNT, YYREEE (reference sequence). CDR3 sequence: CASSPGGAWAPLHF. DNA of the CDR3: TGTGCCAGCAGCCCAGGGGGCGCGTGGGCACCCCTCCACTTT.

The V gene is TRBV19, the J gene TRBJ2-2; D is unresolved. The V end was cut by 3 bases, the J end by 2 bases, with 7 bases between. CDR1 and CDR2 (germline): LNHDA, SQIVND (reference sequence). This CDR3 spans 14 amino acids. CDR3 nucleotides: TGTGCCAGTAGTATCCTAGTTAACACCGGGGAGCTGTTTTTT. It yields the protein CASSILVNTGELFF.

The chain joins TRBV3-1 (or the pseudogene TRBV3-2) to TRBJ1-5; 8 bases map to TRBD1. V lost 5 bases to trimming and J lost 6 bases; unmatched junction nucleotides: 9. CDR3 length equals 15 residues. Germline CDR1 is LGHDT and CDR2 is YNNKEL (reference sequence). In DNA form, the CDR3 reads TGTGCCAGCAGCGCCCGGACAGGGTTCGGTCAGCCCCAGCATTTT. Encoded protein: CASSARTGFGQPQHF.

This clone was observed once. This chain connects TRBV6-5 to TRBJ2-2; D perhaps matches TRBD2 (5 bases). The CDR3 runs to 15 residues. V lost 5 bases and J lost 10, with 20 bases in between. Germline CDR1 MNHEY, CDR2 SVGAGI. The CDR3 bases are TGTGCCAGCAGTCGGCGTGGACTCTCCGACAAGGAGCTGTTTTTT. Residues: CASSRRGLSDKELFF.

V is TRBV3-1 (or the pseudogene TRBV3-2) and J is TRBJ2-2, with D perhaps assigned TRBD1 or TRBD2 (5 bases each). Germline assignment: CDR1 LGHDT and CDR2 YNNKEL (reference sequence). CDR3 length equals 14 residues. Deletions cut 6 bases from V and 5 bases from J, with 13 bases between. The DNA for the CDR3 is TGTGCCAGCAGGAAATCTGAGGGGACCGGGGAGCTGTTTTTT. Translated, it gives CASRKSEGTGELFF.

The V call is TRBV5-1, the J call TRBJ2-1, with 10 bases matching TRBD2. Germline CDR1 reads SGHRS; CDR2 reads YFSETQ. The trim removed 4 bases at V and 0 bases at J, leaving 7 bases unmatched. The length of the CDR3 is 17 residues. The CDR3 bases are TGCGCCAGCAGCGCCCGGACTAGCGGAAGCTCCTACAATGAGCAGTTCTTC. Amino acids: CASSARTSGSSYNEQFF. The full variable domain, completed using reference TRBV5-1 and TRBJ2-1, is KAGVTQTPRYLIKTRGQQVTLSCSPISGHRSVSWYQQTPGQGLQFLFEYFSETQRNKGNFPGRFSGRQFSNSRSEMNVSTLELGDSALYLCASSARTSGSSYNEQFFGPGTRLTVL.

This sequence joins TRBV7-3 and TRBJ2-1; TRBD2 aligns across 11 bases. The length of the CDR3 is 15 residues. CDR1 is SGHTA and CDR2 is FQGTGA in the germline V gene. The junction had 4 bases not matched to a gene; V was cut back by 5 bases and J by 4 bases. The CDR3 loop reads CASSLTSGTYNEQFF. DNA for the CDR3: TGTGCCAGCAGCCTGACTAGCGGGACTTACAATGAGCAGTTCTTC.

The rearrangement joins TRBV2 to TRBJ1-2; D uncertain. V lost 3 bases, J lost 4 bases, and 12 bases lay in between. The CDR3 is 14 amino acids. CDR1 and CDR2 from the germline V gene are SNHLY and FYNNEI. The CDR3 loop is CASSERFLSYGYTF. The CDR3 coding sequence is TGTGCCAGCAGTGAGAGATTCCTATCCTATGGCTACACCTTC.

CDR3 sequence: CASSLAGNTAYEQYF. The CDR3 coding sequence is TGTGCCAGCAGTTTAGCAGGGAATACGGCCTACGAGCAGTACTTC. The chain has TRBV28 and TRBJ2-7, with a tentative D call TRBD1 (5 bases). V lost 2 bases and J lost 2, with 13 bases in between. The germline gives CDR1 MDHEN, CDR2 SYDVKM. The CDR3 is made up of 15 amino acids.

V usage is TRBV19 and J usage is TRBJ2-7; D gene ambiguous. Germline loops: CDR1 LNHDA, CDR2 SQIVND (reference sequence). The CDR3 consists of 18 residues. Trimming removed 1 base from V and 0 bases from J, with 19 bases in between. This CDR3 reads CASSIVSRMPVLSYEQYF. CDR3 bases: TGTGCCAGTAGTATAGTGTCTCGAATGCCCGTCCTCTCCTACGAGCAGTACTTC. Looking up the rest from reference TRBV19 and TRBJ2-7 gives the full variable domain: DGGITQSPKYLFRKEGQNVTLSCEQNLNHDAMYWYRQDPGQGLRLIYYSQIVNDFQKGDIAEGYSVSREKKESFPLTVTSAQKNPTAFYLCASSIVSRMPVLSYEQYFGPGTRLTVT.

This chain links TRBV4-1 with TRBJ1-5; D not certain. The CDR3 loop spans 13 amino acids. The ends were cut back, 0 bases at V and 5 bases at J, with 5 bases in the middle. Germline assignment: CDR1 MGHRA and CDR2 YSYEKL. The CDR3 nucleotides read TGCGCCAGCAGCCAAGATACCGATCAGCCCCAGCATTTT. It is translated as CASSQDTDQPQHF.

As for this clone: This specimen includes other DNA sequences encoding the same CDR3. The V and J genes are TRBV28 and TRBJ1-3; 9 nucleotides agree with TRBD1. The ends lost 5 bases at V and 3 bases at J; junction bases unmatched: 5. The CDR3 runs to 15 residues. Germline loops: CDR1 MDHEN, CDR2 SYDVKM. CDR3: CASSSGTGSGNTIYF. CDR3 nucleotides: TGTGCCAGCAGTAGCGGGACAGGGAGTGGAAACACCATATATTTT.

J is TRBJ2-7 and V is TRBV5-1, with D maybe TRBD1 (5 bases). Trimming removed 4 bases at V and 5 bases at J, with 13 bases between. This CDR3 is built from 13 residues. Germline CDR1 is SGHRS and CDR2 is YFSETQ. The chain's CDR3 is CASSGAFRDEQYF. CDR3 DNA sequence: TGCGCCAGCAGCGGGGCTTTTAGGGACGAGCAGTACTTC.

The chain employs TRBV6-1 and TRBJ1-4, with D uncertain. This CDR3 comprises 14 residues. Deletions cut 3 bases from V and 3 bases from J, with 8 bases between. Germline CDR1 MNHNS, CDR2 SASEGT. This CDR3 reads CASSDHSPNEKLFF. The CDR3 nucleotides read TGTGCCAGCAGTGACCACAGCCCTAATGAAAAACTGTTTTTT.

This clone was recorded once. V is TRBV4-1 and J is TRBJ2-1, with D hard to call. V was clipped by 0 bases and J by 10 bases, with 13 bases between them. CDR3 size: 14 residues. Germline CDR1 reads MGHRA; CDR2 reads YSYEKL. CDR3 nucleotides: TGCGCCAGCAGCCAAGATCCCGGGCGCGGCGAGCAGTTCTTC. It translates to CASSQDPGRGEQFF.

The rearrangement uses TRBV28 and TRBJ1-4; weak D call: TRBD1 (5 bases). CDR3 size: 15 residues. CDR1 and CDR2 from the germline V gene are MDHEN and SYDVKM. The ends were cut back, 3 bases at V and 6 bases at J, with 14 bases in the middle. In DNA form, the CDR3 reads TGTGCCAGCAGTTTCGCGGGGGGACCCCATGAAAAACTGTTTTTT. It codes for CASSFAGGPHEKLFF.

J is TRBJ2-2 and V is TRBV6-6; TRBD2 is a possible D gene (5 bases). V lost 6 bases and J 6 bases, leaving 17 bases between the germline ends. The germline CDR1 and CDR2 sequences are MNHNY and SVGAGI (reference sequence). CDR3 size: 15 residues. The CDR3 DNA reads TGTGCCAGCAGCAACCGGGGAGTAGGGCCCGGGGAGCTGTTTTTT. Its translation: CASSNRGVGPGELFF.

In nucleotides, the CDR3 is TGCGCCAGCAGTCGGACAGGGCCTAGCACAGATACGCAGTATTTT. Its protein is CASSRTGPSTDTQYF. The chain joins TRBV4-1 to TRBJ2-3, with 8 bases that match TRBD1. The V gene end was trimmed by 6 bases and the J gene end by 0 bases; junction bases not matched to a gene: 5. CDR1 and CDR2 (germline): MGHRA, YSYEKL. The CDR3 is made up of 15 amino acids.

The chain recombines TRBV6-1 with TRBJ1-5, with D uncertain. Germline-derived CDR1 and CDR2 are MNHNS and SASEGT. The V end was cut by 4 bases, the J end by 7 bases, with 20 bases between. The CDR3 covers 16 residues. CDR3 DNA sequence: TGTGCCAGCAGTGTCCCCATATCAAGGATTGAGCAGCCCCAGCATTTT. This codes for CASSVPISRIEQPQHF.

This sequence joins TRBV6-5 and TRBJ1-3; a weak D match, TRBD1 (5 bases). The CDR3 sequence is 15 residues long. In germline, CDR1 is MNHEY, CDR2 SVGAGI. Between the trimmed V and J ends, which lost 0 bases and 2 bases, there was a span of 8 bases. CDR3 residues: CASSYSGGAGNTIYF. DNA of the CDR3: TGTGCCAGCAGTTACTCGGGGGGTGCTGGAAACACCATATATTTT.

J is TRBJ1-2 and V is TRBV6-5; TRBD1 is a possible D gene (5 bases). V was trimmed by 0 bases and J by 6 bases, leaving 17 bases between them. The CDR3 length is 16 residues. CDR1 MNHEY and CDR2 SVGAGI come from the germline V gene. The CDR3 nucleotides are TGTGCCAGCAGTTACTCGGGGGTAAAGGGTCCCGATGGCTACACCTTC. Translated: CASSYSGVKGPDGYTF.

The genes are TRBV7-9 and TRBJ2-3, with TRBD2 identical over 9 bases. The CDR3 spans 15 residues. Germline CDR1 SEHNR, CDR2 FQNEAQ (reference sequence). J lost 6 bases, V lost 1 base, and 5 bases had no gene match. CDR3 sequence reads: CASSLVSSGTDTQYF. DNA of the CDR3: TGTGCCAGCAGCTTAGTTTCTAGCGGGACGGATACGCAGTATTTT.

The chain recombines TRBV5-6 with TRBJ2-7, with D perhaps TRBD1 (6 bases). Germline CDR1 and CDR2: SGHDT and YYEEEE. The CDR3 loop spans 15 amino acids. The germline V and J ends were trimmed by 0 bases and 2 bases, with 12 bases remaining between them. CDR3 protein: CASSLVGAGAYEQYF. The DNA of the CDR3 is TGTGCCAGCAGCTTGGTGGGGGCAGGGGCCTACGAGCAGTACTTC.